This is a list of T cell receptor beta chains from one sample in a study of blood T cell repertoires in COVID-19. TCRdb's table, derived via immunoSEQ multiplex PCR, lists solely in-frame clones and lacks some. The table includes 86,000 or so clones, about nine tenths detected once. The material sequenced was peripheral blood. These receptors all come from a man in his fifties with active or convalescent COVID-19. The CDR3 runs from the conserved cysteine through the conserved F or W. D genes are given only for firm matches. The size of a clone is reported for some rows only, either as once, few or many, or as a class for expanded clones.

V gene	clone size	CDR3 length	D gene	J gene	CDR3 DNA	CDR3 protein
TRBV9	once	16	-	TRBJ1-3	TGTGCCAGCAGCGTTCCATCGACCGGGTCTGGAAACACCATATATTTT	CASSVPSTGSGNTIYF
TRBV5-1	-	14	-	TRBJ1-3	TGCGCCAGCAGCTTGTCGGGATCTGGAAACACCATATATTTT	CASSLSGSGNTIYF
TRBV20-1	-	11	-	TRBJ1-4	TGCAGTGCTAGCCTTTATCCGGGACTGTTTTTT	CSASLYPGLFF
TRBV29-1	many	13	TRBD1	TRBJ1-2	TGCAGCGCCCGGACAGGGTTGTTCTATGGCTACACCTTC	CSARTGLFYGYTF
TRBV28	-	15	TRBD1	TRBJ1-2	TGTGCCAGCAGTTCGCCAGGGGGCTCCGACTATGGCTACACCTTC	CASSSPGGSDYGYTF
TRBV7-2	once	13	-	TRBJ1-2	TGTGCCAGCAGCCCGAGGACAACCTATGGCTACACCTTC	CASSPRTTYGYTF
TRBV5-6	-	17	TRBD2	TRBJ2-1	TGTGCCAGCAGCTTGGCCGTGTTAGCGGGGGGGCATAGTGAGCAGTTCTTC	CASSLAVLAGGHSEQFF
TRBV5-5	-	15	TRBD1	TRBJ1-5	TGTGCCAGCAGCTCCCGGGACAGGGAGGGGCAGCCCCAGCATTTT	CASSSRDREGQPQHF
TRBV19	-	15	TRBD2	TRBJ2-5	TGTGCCAGTAGAACGGCTAGCGGGGGCCCCGAGACCCAGTACTTC	CASRTASGGPETQYF
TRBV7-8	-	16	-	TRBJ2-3	TGTGCCAGCAGCTTAGGGGCCCAGGGTGAAGCAGATACGCAGTATTTT	CASSLGAQGEADTQYF
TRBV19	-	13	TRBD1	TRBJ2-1	TGTGCCAGCGGTGTAGGGGGCGTGAGTTGGCAGTTCTTC	CASGVGGVSWQFF
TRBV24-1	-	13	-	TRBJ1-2	TGTGCCACCAGTGATGAGACAGGCTATGGCTACACCTTC	CATSDETGYGYTF
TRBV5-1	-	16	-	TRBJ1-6	TGCGCCAGCAGCCCCATGGCGGGGGCTTGGGATTCACCCCTCCACTTT	CASSPMAGAWDSPLHF
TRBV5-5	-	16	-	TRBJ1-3	TGTGCCAGCAGCTTAGGAGGCAGGGAGGGCGGAAACACCATATATTTT	CASSLGGREGGNTIYF
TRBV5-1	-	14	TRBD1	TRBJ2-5	TGCGCCAGCAGCCTGACAGGGTTACAAGAGACCCAGTACTTC	CASSLTGLQETQYF
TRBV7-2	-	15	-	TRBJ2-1	TGTGCCAGCAGCTCCCCCCGGACAGCCTACAATGAGCAGTTCTTC	CASSSPRTAYNEQFF
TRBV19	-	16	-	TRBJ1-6	TGTGCCAGTATCCCTGGGCACAGGAAAGAGTACTCACCCCTCCACTTT	CASIPGHRKEYSPLHF
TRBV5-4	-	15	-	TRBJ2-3	TGTGCCAGCAGAGACGGGGTCCTAGGCACAGATACGCAGTATTTT	CASRDGVLGTDTQYF
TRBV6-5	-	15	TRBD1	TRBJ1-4	TGTGCCAGCAGTCAAACTGGACAGGGAGGCGAAAAACTGTTTTTT	CASSQTGQGGEKLFF
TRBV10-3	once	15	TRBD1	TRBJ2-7	TGTGCCATCGGAAAAGGTCAGGACAGGACCTACGAGCAGTACTTC	CAIGKGQDRTYEQYF
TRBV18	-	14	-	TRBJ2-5	TGTGCCAGCTCGCCCCGACAGGTAGAGGAGACCCAGTACTTC	CASSPRQVEETQYF
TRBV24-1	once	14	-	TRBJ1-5	TGTGCCACCAGTACCGGACAGTATAATCAGCCCCAGCATTTT	CATSTGQYNQPQHF
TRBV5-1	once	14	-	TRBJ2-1	TGCGCCAGCAGCCCGCGGGACAGCTACAATGAGCAGTTCTTC	CASSPRDSYNEQFF
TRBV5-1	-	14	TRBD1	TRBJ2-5	TGCGCCAGCAGCCAGGACAGGGGGCACGAGACCCAGTACTTC	CASSQDRGHETQYF
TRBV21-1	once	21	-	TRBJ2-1	TGTGCCAGCAGTCTTAAGACACAGGGGCACCTACGGGGCCTGCGAGAAAATGAGCAGTTCTTC	CASSLKTQGHLRGLRENEQFF
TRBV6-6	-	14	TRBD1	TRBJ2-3	TGTGCCAGCACCTGGGACAGAGGCACAGATACGCAGTATTTT	CASTWDRGTDTQYF
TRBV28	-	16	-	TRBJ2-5	TGTGCCAGCAGTTTATATAAACAGGGCTCCCAAGAGACCCAGTACTTC	CASSLYKQGSQETQYF
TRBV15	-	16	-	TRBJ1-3	TGTGCCACCAGCAGTTCCCCGACAGGCTCTGGAAACACCATATATTTT	CATSSSPTGSGNTIYF
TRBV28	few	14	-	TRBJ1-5	TGTGCCAGCATCCCGGGCCCCAGGGGTCAGCCCCAGCATTTT	CASIPGPRGQPQHF
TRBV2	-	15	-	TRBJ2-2	TGTGCCAGCGTAAAACAGGGTTCGATTGGCGGGGAGCTGTTTTTT	CASVKQGSIGGELFF
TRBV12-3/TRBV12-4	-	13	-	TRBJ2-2	TGTGCCAGCAGTGTCCAGGTCACCGGGGAGCTGTTTTTT	CASSVQVTGELFF
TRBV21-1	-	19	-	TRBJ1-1	TGTGCCAGCAGCAAAGGTGGGACGGACAGCGGAACTTTGAACACTGAAGCTTTCTTT	CASSKGGTDSGTLNTEAFF
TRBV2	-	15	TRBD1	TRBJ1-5	TGTGCCAGCAGCAAGGACAGGGGAGCTGGGCAGCCCCAGCATTTT	CASSKDRGAGQPQHF
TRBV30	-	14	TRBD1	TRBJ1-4	TGTGCCTGGACATGGGACAGGGGGCGTGGAAAACTGTTTTTT	CAWTWDRGRGKLFF
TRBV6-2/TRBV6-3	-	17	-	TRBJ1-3	TGTGCCAGCAGTTACTCTACTTACCTAAGCTCTGGAAACACCATATATTTT	CASSYSTYLSSGNTIYF
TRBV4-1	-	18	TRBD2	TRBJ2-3	TGCGCCAGCAGCCAAGGACTAGCGGGGGAGAAAAGCACAGATACGCAGTATTTT	CASSQGLAGEKSTDTQYF
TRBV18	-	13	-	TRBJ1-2	TGTGCCAGCTCACCAGGGACAATCAATGGCTACACCTTC	CASSPGTINGYTF
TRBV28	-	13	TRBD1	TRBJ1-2	TGTGCCAGCAGCCGGACAGGGAACTATGGCTACACCTTC	CASSRTGNYGYTF
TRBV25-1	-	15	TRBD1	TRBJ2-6	TGTGCCAGCGAGACAGGGGGCACTGGGGCCAACGTCCTGACTTTC	CASETGGTGANVLTF
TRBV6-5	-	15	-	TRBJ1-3	TGTGCCAGCAGACGAGGGATCGCATCTGGAAACACCATATATTTT	CASRRGIASGNTIYF
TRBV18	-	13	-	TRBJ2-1	TGTGCCAGCTCAACTGGCTCCTACAATGAGCAGTTCTTC	CASSTGSYNEQFF
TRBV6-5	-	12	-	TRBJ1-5	TGTGCCAGCCTTAATAGCAATCAGCCCCAGCATTTT	CASLNSNQPQHF
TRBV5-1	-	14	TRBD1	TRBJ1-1	TGCGCCAGCAGCTTTGAAGGGGGCAACACTGAAGCTTTCTTT	CASSFEGGNTEAFF
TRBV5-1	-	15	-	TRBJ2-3	TGCGCCAGCAGCCTCGGTGGGGGGGCCCAAGATACGCAGTATTTT	CASSLGGGAQDTQYF
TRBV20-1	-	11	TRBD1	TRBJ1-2	TGCAGTGCCAGGGACAGCTATGGCTACACCTTC	CSARDSYGYTF
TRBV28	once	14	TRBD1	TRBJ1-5	TGTGCCAGCAGTGACGGGACAGGGGTACAGCCCCAGCATTTT	CASSDGTGVQPQHF
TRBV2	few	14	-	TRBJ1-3	TGTGCCAGCAGGAGTCCTAGCTCTGGAAACACCATATATTTT	CASRSPSSGNTIYF
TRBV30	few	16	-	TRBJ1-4	TGTGCCTGGAGAACGCAGGGGACATCAACTAATGAAAAACTGTTTTTT	CAWRTQGTSTNEKLFF
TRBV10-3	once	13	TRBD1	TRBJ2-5	TGTGCCATCAGAGGACAGGGAGAGGAGACCCAGTACTTC	CAIRGQGEETQYF
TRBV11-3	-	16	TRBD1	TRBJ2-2	TGTGCCAGCAGCTTCGTCGGGACAGGGCCCACCGGGGAGCTGTTTTTT	CASSFVGTGPTGELFF
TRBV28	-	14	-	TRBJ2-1	TGTGCCAGCACCCCTGGGGGGGCAGACAATGAGCAGTTCTTC	CASTPGGADNEQFF
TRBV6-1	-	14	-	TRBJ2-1	TGTGCCAGCAGTGATGAAGTAGTATACAATGAGCAGTTCTTC	CASSDEVVYNEQFF
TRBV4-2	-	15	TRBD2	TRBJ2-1	TGTGCCAGCAGCCAAGACCCGGGGGGGGACAATGAGCAGTTCTTC	CASSQDPGGDNEQFF
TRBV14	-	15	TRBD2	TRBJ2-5	TGTGCCAGCAGCCAAGTATCAGCGGGGGGCGTGACCCAGTACTTC	CASSQVSAGGVTQYF
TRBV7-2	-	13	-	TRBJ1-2	TGTGCCAGCAGCTTAGGGAGGTTATATGGCTACACCTTC	CASSLGRLYGYTF